These 9 T cell receptor beta chains were sequenced from one sample in a study of regulatory T cells in long-lasting Graves disease. Regarding time point: newly diagnosed GD, antithyroid drugs for less than 3 months. PBMC-extracted RNA yielded the TCR library. Relying on iRepertoire HTBI primers and Arm-PCR of CDR3 regions, the team built TCR beta libraries. TCRdb ran MiXCR on the multiplex PCR reads and lists one entry per CDR3 protein. This table has 400,000 to 450,000 distinct CDR3 sequences, 15% to 20% appearing once. The same data also contributed to another study, on T cells in Graves' hyperthyroidism and ophthalmopathy.

The sample consisted of peripheral blood mononuclear cells (PBMCs), taken at new diagnosis, from a patient treated with antithyroid drugs. The receptors originated from a woman aged 25-40 years with Graves disease.

The sample holds many counts of this clonotype. This chain links TRBV5-1 with TRBJ1-1, with 7 bases identical to TRBD1. CDR1 and CDR2 (germline): SGHRS, YFSETQ. With V trimmed by 0 bases and J by 4 bases, 3 bases remained unmatched. The CDR3 has 14 residues. The CDR3 DNA follows: TGCGCCAGCAGCTTGGTGACAGGGCCCACTGAAGCTTTCTTT. It encodes CASSLVTGPTEAFF.

This clonotype was seen many times. The chain employs TRBV28 and TRBJ2-1; possibly TRBD2 for D (5 bases). The length of the CDR3 is 15 residues. Germline assignment: CDR1 MDHEN and CDR2 SYDVKM. The V end was cut by 8 bases, the J end by 0 bases, with 14 bases between. The DNA of the CDR3 is TGTGCCAGCCTTCCTCCTAGCAGCTCCTACAATGAGCAGTTCTTC. This encodes CASLPPSSSYNEQFF.

This chain connects TRBV30 to TRBJ2-7; 11 nucleotides line up with TRBD2. There are 15 residues in the CDR3. Germline loops: CDR1 GTSNPN, CDR2 SVGIG (reference sequence). Germline trimming cut 0 bases from V and 1 base from J; bases unmatched to any gene: 2. CDR3 in DNA: TGTGCCTGGAGTGTACGACTAGCGGGGTCCTACGAGCAGTACTTC. This sequence encodes CAWSVRLAGSYEQYF.

Regarding this clonotype: Just one base apart from a much larger clone, this may be a read error. The V call is TRBV7-3, the J call TRBJ2-5; 12 bases align to TRBD2. From germline, CDR1 is SGHTA and CDR2 FQGTGA. This CDR3 contains 17 residues. Trimming cost V 4 bases and J 5 bases; bases outside gene matches: 11. CDR3 region: CASSSALLAGGRETQYF. The CDR3 DNA sequence: TGTGCCAGCAGCTCAGCCCTACTAGCGGGAGGTCGTGAGACCCAGTACTTC.

This clonotype occurred many times. This sequence joins TRBV6-1 and TRBJ2-5; 14 bases agree with TRBD2. V was clipped by 8 bases and J by 0 bases; unmatched bases: 14. Germline V gene sequence: CDR1 MNHNS, CDR2 SASEGT. The CDR3 has 19 amino acids. The CDR3 nucleotides read TGTGCCAGCGAATCACCGGGACTAGCGGGAGCTACGTACCAAGAGACCCAGTACTTC. Translation gives CASESPGLAGATYQETQYF.

This clonotype has more than one count but fewer than ten. This rearrangement joins TRBV19 to TRBJ1-5, with D uncertain. Germline loops: CDR1 LNHDA, CDR2 SQIVND (reference sequence). The CDR3 extends over 15 amino acids. V was pared by 3 bases and J by 6 bases, with 15 bases between. Here the CDR3 reads CASSISGWQAQPQHF. The CDR3 bases are TGTGCCAGTAGTATTTCAGGTTGGCAAGCTCAGCCCCAGCATTTT.

A few counts support this clonotype. V is TRBV11-2 and J is TRBJ1-2; TRBD1 matches at 9 bases. The V gene's germline CDR1 is SGHAT and CDR2 FQNNGV. Trimming took 5 bases from V and 11 from J; bases not matched to a gene: 6. The CDR3 spans 12 residues. The CDR3 spells CASSPWTGEYTF. CDR3 bases: TGTGCCAGCAGCCCCTGGACAGGGGAATACACCTTC.

Many counts were recorded for this clonotype. The J gene is TRBJ2-5, the V gene TRBV28, with unresolved D. This CDR3 contains 13 residues. Germline values: CDR1 MDHEN, CDR2 SYDVKM. V lost 7 bases and J lost 5, with 14 bases in between. The CDR3 coding sequence is TGTGCCAGCACCTTACCTGGGCAGGAGACCCAGTACTTC. The encoded protein is CASTLPGQETQYF.

This clonotype was counted a few times. V usage is TRBV7-2 and J usage is TRBJ2-1, with TRBD2 as a possible D gene (6 bases). V was cut by 4 bases and J by 4 bases, with 17 bases left in between. This CDR3 region has 16 residues. Germline V gives CDR1 SGHTA, CDR2 FQGNSA. CDR3 coding DNA: TGTGCCAGCAGCTCCTCCGTCGAGGAGGGGTACAATGAGCAGTTCTTC. It translates to CASSSSVEEGYNEQFF.